The TCR beta chain described here comes from a study of T cell repertoires in cytomegalovirus infection. Background on the study: It can be stated that public TCR beta signatures indicated CMV infection as well as a matching HLA type.

TCRdb called the reads again in MiXCR, with one record for every CDR3 protein. The sample yields under 600,000 distinct CDR3 sequences, approximately 15% seen once. The CDR3 sequence is 14 residues long. V was shortened by 4 bases and J by 6 bases, with 12 bases between the two germline ends. CDR1 and CDR2 from the germline V gene are MGHRA and YSYEKL. Study-wide results and limits: Summed public TCR beta family frequency identified CMV carriers bearing the relevant HLA. The response measured ex vivo was dominated by TCR beta clonotypes (HLA-C-restricted and CMV-specific).

This clonotype was observed a few times. The antigen remains undetermined. The sequenced sample consisted of CD8+ T cells from PBMCs. The chain employs TRBV4-1 and TRBJ2-2; perhaps TRBD2 as D (6 bases). This clonotype originated in a human donor in good health (CMV status not recorded). Some clones in this sample may be carry-over from other donors' samples. CDR3 residues: CASSPGVAPGELFF. The CDR3 DNA sequence: TGCGCCAGCAGCCCGGGGGTAGCACCCGGGGAGCTGTTTTTT.